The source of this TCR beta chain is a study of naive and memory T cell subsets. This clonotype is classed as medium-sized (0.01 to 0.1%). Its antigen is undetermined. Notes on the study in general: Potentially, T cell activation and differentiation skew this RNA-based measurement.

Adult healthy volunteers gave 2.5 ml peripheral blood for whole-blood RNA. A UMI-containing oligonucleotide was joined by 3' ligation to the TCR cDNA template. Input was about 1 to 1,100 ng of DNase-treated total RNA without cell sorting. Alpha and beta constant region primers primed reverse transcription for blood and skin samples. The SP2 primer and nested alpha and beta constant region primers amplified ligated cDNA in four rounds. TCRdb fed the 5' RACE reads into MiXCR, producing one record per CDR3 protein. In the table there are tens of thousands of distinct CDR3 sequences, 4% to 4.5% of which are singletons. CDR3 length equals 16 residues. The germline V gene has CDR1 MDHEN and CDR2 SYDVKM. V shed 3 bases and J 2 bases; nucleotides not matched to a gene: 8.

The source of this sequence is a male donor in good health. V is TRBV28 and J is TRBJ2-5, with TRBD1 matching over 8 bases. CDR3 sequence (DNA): TGTGCCAGCAGTTTCTTGGGGACAGGCATACAAGAGACCCAGTACTTC. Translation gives CASSFLGTGIQETQYF. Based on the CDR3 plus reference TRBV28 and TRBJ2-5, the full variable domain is DVKVTQSSRYLVKRTGEKVFLECVQDMDHENMFWYRQDPGLGLRLIYFSYDVKMKEKGDIPEGYSVSREKKERFSLILESASTNQTSMYLCASSFLGTGIQETQYFGPGTRLLVL.